This T cell receptor beta chain was recorded in a study of CD8+CD57+ T cells in acquired aplastic anemia. Study at large: Average DNA yield from sorted CD4+ and CD8+ cells was approximately 3.2 ug. Study-wide findings and caveats: CD8+ Simpson's diversity in patients was not significantly different from that in controls.

On this clonotype itself: Its target is not known.

TCR beta VDJ and CDR3 profiles were obtained from a genomic DNA template. Each CDR3 protein gets one entry after TCRdb re-called the reads with MiXCR. The data contain hundreds of thousands of distinct CDR3 sequences, roughly a third of them singletons. The CDR3 is 16 amino acids. The V gene lost 1 base and the J gene lost 2 bases, with 18 bases spanning the gap. Germline V gene lookup returns CDR1 DFQATT and CDR2 SNEGSKA (reference sequence). Selection for sequencing was limited to patients who had shown CD8+CD57+ cell expansion by flow cytometry. The cohort consisted entirely of patients having severe acquired aplastic anemia. Among the patients, none had received any therapy at the time of blood sampling.

The sequence was obtained from a human donor with aplastic anemia. The specimen sequenced was sorted CD4+, CD8+, or CD8+CD57+ T cells (not recorded which) from PBMCs. The V and J genes are TRBV20-1 and TRBJ2-7, with D possibly being TRBD1 (6 bases). The chain's CDR3 is CSARGLTGLLTYEQYF. CDR3 in DNA: TGCAGTGCTAGAGGATTAACAGGGCTCTTGACCTACGAGCAGTACTTC.